The 20 T cell receptor beta chains given below trace back to one sample, sequenced in a study of shared clonotypes between healthy human individuals. The table came from immunoSEQ multiplex PCR; TCRdb's copy has only in-frame clones and leaves some out. The data contain 2 million to 2.5 million clones, more than 90% of them singletons. The sequenced sample consisted of naive CD4+ T cells sorted from blood. This sample's subset: CD45RA+ positively selected. These receptors were collected from a man younger than 35 in good health.

This rearrangement joins TRBV18 to TRBJ1-1; no definite D call. The CDR3 covers 14 residues. V gave up 5 bases and J gave up 0 bases, with 10 bases separating them. Germline CDR1 KGHSH, CDR2 LQKENI. CDR3 residues: CASSSMELNTEAFF. CDR3 in DNA: TGTGCCAGCTCATCGATGGAGTTGAACACTGAAGCTTTCTTT.

The chain's CDR3 is CASTLPGGSSTEAFF. DNA for the CDR3: TGTGCCAGCACCCTCCCGGGGGGGTCGAGCACTGAAGCTTTCTTT. This rearrangement joins TRBV28 to TRBJ1-1; tentatively, D is TRBD1 (5 bases). Germline CDR1 reads MDHEN; CDR2 reads SYDVKM. The CDR3 loop spans 15 amino acids. The V end was cut by 7 bases, the J end by 4 bases, with 19 bases between.

The rearrangement uses TRBV18 and TRBJ2-7; D might be TRBD2 (6 bases). There are 15 residues in the CDR3. CDR1 is KGHSH, CDR2 LQKENI, per germline. V lost 1 base and J lost 7, with 17 bases in between. CDR3 bases: TGTGCCAGCTCACCACGGAGGGCCTCCGAATGGGAGCAGTACTTC. This gives the protein CASSPRRASEWEQYF.

The chain couples TRBV6-1 to TRBJ2-4; a weak D match, TRBD2 (6 bases). The V and J ends lost 4 bases and 7 bases respectively, with 14 bases between them. Per the germline V gene, CDR1 is MNHNS and CDR2 is SASEGT. There are 14 residues in the CDR3. The CDR3 reads CASSGGGGANIQYF. Written as DNA, the CDR3 is TGTGCCAGCAGTGGGGGTGGAGGGGCGAACATTCAGTACTTC.

Worth noting for this clone: The same CDR3 can be traced to other DNA sequences in this sample. This chain links TRBV10-3 with TRBJ2-7, with unresolved D. The V gene lost 0 bases and the J gene lost 3 bases, with 6 bases spanning the gap. The CDR3 runs 13 residues. CDR1 ENHRY and CDR2 SYGVKD come from the germline V gene. The CDR3 bases are TGTGCCATCAGTGAGTCGCTCAGCTACGAGCAGTACTTC. This encodes CAISESLSYEQYF.

A note on this clone: This specimen includes other DNA sequences encoding the same CDR3. The CDR3 here is CASSQDKGNTIYF. In DNA form, the CDR3 reads TGCGCCAGCAGCCAAGATAAGGGAAACACCATATATTTT. The chain employs TRBV4-3 and TRBJ1-3; no clear D gene. The CDR3 consists of 13 residues. The germline CDR1 and CDR2 sequences are LGHNA and YSLEER. V lost 0 bases, J lost 4 bases, and 4 bases lay in between.

This chain uses TRBV5-1 with TRBJ1-3; D perhaps matches TRBD1 (6 bases). Germline-derived CDR1 and CDR2 are SGHRS and YFSETQ. Trimming removed 4 bases at V and 3 bases at J, with 11 bases between. This CDR3 region has 14 residues. The CDR3 nucleotides read TGCGCCAGCAGCCCAACAGGGATTGGAAACACCATATATTTT. Translating it yields CASSPTGIGNTIYF. Supplemented by reference TRBV5-1 and TRBJ1-3, the full variable domain reads KAGVTQTPRYLIKTRGQQVTLSCSPISGHRSVSWYQQTPGQGLQFLFEYFSETQRNKGNFPGRFSGRQFSNSRSEMNVSTLELGDSALYLCASSPTGIGNTIYFGEGSWLTVV.

This chain uses TRBV10-2 with TRBJ2-7; TRBD2 matches at 8 bases. The CDR3 runs to 12 residues. V shed 6 bases, J shed 5 bases, and the junction held 3 bases outside the gene matches. From germline, CDR1 is WSHSY and CDR2 SAAADI. The DNA of the CDR3 is TGCGCCAGCAGCCAGACTAGCGACGAGCAGTACTTC. Translation: CASSQTSDEQYF.

V is TRBV7-9 and J is TRBJ1-1; 7 bases agree with TRBD1. Germline V gene lookup returns CDR1 SEHNR and CDR2 FQNEAQ (reference sequence). The V and J ends lost 1 base and 1 base, in that order; junction bases with no gene match: 3. The CDR3 loop spans 15 amino acids. DNA for the CDR3: TGTGCCAGCAGCTTAGTCCCAGGGGGGAACACTGAAGCTTTCTTT. Residues: CASSLVPGGNTEAFF.

This sequence joins TRBV7-2 and TRBJ2-1; D might be TRBD1 (6 bases). V was cut by 5 bases and J by 0 bases, with 11 bases left in between. CDR1 is SGHTA and CDR2 is FQGNSA in the germline V gene. The length of the CDR3 is 15 residues. This CDR3 is CASSRTVSSYNEQFF. The DNA of the CDR3 is TGTGCCAGCAGCAGGACAGTGAGCTCCTACAATGAGCAGTTCTTC.

V and J are TRBV30 and TRBJ2-5, with a tentative D call TRBD2 (6 bases). The CDR3 loop spans 12 amino acids. V lost 5 bases and J lost 5, with 12 bases in between. Germline assignment: CDR1 GTSNPN and CDR2 SVGIG (reference sequence). DNA of the CDR3: TGTGCCTGGGGGGGGTCCCGGGAGACCCAGTACTTC. Amino acid sequence: CAWGGSRETQYF.

The V and J genes are TRBV19 and TRBJ2-3, with 8 bases that match TRBD2. The trim removed 9 bases at V and 0 bases at J, leaving 5 bases unmatched. The CDR3 spans 14 residues. Germline CDR1 LNHDA, CDR2 SQIVND (reference sequence). The CDR3 sequence: CASRLAGSTDTQYF. The CDR3 coding sequence is TGTGCCAGCCGCCTAGCGGGCAGCACAGATACGCAGTATTTT.

The gene calls are TRBV5-4 and TRBJ1-1; tentative D call: TRBD1 (6 bases). V lost 0 bases and J lost 4, with 10 bases in between. Germline CDR1 and CDR2: SGHNT and YYREEE (reference sequence). CDR3 length equals 14 residues. CDR3 sequence: CASSLGGALTEAFF. The DNA of the CDR3 is TGTGCCAGCAGCTTGGGGGGGGCCCTCACTGAAGCTTTCTTT.

The chain is built from TRBV5-3 and TRBJ1-1; no clear D. TRBV5-3 falls under the ORF class, with uncertain function. The CDR3 consists of 14 residues. V was shortened by 4 bases and J by 4 bases, with 14 bases between the two germline ends. The DNA for the CDR3 is TGTGCCAGAAGCGTAGGAACACGGGGCACTGAAGCTTTCTTT. Amino acid sequence: CARSVGTRGTEAFF.

The chain couples TRBV6-5 to TRBJ1-1; D possibly corresponds to TRBD1 (5 bases). The CDR3 has 14 residues. Trimming took 5 bases from V and 7 from J, leaving 17 bases between them. CDR1 is MNHEY, CDR2 SVGAGI, per germline. CDR3 protein: CASSGRGRAFEAFF. DNA of the CDR3: TGTGCCAGCAGTGGCCGGGGGAGGGCCTTTGAAGCTTTCTTT.

The CDR3 DNA reads as TGTGCCAGTAGTGACACCGCCGATTCACCCCTCCACTTT. Its translation: CASSDTADSPLHF. This chain uses TRBV19 with TRBJ1-6; the D is unclear. Looked up from germline, CDR1 is LNHDA and CDR2 is SQIVND (reference sequence). The V and J ends lost 5 bases and 8 bases respectively, with 10 bases between them. This CDR3 has 13 amino acids.

The J gene is TRBJ1-2, the V gene TRBV5-4; tentatively, D is TRBD1 (6 bases). Trimming removed 4 bases at V and 8 bases at J, with 18 bases between. Germline CDR1 reads SGHNT; CDR2 reads YYREEE (reference sequence). The CDR3 is 14 residues long. DNA of the CDR3: TGTGCCAGCAGCGCGCGCGGACAGTCTAACGGCTACACCTTC. Translation: CASSARGQSNGYTF.

The J gene is TRBJ1-6, the V gene TRBV7-2; D ambiguous. In germline, CDR1 is SGHTA, CDR2 FQGNSA. The CDR3 has 14 residues. Trimming left V 8 bases short and J 2 bases short, with 10 bases between. CDR3 protein: CASGQAAYNSPLHF. CDR3 coding DNA: TGTGCCAGCGGGCAGGCAGCCTATAATTCACCCCTCCACTTT.

This clone was found once. Additional DNA sequences in this sample encode the identical CDR3. V gene TRBV29-1 combines with J gene TRBJ2-1, with TRBD1 matching over 9 bases. CDR1 SQVTM and CDR2 ANQGSEA come from the germline V gene. The CDR3 is made up of 13 amino acids. V shed 6 bases, J shed 1 base, and the junction held 1 base outside the gene matches. The CDR3 here is CSVDRGSYNEQFF. The CDR3 bases are TGCAGCGTAGACAGGGGGTCCTACAATGAGCAGTTCTTC.

This chain uses TRBV30 with TRBJ2-3; a possible D gene is TRBD2 (6 bases). The CDR3 is 16 residues long. V lost 0 bases to trimming and J lost 2 bases, with 15 bases between them. Germline CDR1 is GTSNPN and CDR2 is SVGIG (reference sequence). In DNA, the CDR3 is TGTGCCTGGAGTGTAAAGCGGGCGAAACCCACAGATACGCAGTATTTT. Amino acids: CAWSVKRAKPTDTQYF.